This T cell receptor beta chain was captured in a study of cytomegalovirus exposure and HLA in healthy donors. This CDR3 region has 14 residues. V was clipped by 1 base and J by 11 bases, with 17 bases between them. The germline gives CDR1 LGHNT, CDR2 FRNRAP. The PCR contained 60 Vbeta and 13 Jbeta primers. Clones were sequenced by immunoSEQ multiplex PCR, and TCRdb holds only the in-frame ones, with some missing. The data hold roughly 60,000 clones, with roughly 80% observed a single time. This clone was counted between two and nine times. The antigen is not known. Study conclusions and caveats: The study recorded about 150 TCR beta chains that were cytomegalovirus-associated.

The V gene is TRBV12-5, the J gene TRBJ2-5; a weak D match, TRBD1 (6 bases). Material: PBMCs. The origin of this receptor is a woman aged 40 to 50 in good health and CMV-seropositive. The CDR3 DNA follows: TGTGCTAGTGGTTTGGGGGTACAGGGAGAGGGGCAGTACTTC. Translated: CASGLGVQGEGQYF.